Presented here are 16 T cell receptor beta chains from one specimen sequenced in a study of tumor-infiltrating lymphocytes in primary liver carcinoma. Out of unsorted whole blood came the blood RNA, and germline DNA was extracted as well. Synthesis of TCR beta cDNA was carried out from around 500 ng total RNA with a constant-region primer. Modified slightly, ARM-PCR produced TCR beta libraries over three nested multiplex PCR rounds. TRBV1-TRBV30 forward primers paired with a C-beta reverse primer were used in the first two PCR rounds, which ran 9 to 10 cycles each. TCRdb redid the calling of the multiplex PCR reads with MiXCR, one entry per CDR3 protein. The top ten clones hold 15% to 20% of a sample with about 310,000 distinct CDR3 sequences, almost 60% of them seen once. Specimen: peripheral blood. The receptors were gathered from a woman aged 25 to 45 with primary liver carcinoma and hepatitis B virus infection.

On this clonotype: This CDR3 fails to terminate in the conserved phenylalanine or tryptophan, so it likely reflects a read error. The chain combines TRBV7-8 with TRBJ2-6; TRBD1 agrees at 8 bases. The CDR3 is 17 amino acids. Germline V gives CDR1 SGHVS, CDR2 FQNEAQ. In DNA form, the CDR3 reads TGTGCCAGCAGCCGGACAGGGACGAGCTCTGGGGCCGACGTCCTGACTTCC. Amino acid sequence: CASSRTGTSSGADVLTS.

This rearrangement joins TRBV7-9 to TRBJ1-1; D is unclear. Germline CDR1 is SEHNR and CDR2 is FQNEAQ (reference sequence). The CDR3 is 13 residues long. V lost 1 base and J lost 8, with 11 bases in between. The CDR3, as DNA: TGTGCCAGCAGCTTAGGTTTGGGTGCGGAAGCTTTCTTT. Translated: CASSLGLGAEAFF.

The CDR3 here is CASSLPGQGVGKETQYF. In DNA, the CDR3 is TGTGCCAGCAGCCTCCCTGGACAGGGAGTTGGTAAAGAGACCCAGTACTTC. The rearrangement uses TRBV11-2 and TRBJ2-5; 8 bases agree with TRBD1. The CDR3 is made up of 17 amino acids. Per the germline V gene, CDR1 is SGHAT and CDR2 is FQNNGV. J lost 3 bases, V lost 5 bases, and 14 bases had no gene match.

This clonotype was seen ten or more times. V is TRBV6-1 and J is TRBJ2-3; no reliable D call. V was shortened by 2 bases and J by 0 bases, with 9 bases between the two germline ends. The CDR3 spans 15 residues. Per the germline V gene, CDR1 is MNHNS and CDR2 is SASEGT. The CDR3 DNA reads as TGTGCCAGCAGTGAAATTGAGACTAGCACAGATACGCAGTATTTT. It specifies CASSEIETSTDTQYF.

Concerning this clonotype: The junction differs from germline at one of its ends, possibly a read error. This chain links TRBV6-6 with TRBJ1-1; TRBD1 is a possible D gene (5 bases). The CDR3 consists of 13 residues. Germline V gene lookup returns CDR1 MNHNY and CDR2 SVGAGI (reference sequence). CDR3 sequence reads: CTSSYRGDTEAFF. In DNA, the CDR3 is TGTACCAGCAGTTACCGGGGGGACACTGAAGCTTTCTTT.

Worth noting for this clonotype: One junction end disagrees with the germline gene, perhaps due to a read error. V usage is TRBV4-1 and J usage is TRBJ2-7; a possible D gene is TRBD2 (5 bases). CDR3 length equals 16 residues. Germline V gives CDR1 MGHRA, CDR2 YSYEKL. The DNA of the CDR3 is TGCACCAGCAGCCATAGAATACCCTCCGGGACCTACGAGCAGTACTTC. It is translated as CTSSHRIPSGTYEQYF.

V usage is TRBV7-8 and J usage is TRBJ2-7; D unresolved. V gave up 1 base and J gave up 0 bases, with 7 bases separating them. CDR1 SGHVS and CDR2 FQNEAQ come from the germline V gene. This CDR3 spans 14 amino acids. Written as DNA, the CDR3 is TGTGCCAGCAGCTTAGAACCGGTCTCCTACGAGCAGTACTTC. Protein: CASSLEPVSYEQYF. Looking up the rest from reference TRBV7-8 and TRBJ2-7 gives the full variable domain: GAGVSQSPRYKVAKRGQDVALRCDPISGHVSLFWYQQALGQGPEFLTYFQNEAQLDKSGLPSDRFFAERPEGSVSTLKIQRTQQEDSAVYLCASSLEPVSYEQYFGPGTRLTVT.

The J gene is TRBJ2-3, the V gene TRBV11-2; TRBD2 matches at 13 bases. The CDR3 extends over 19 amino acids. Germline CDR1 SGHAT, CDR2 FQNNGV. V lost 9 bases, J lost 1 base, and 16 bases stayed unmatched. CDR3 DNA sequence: TGTGCCAGGAGCCGGAGACTAGCGGGAGGACCAGTCGGCACAGATACGCAGTATTTT. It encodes CARSRRLAGGPVGTDTQYF. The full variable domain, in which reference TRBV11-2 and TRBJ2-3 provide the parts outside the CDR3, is EAGVAQSPRYKIIEKRQSVAFWCNPISGHATLYWYQQILGQGPKLLIQFQNNGVVDDSQLPKDRFSAERLKGVDSTLKIQPAKLEDSAVYLCARSRRLAGGPVGTDTQYFGPGTRLTVL.

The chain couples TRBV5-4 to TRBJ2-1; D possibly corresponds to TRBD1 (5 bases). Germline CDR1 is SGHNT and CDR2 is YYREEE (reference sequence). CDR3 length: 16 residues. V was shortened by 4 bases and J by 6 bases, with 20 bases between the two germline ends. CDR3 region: CASSPLRQKGSNEQFF. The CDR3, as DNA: TGTGCCAGCAGCCCCCTGAGACAGAAGGGGTCCAATGAGCAGTTCTTC.

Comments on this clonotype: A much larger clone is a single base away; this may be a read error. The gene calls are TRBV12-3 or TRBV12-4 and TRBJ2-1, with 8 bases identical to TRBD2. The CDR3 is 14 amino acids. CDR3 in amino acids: CASSVGTRGNELFF. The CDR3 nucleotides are TGTGCCAGCAGTGTCGGGACTAGGGGTAATGAGCTGTTCTTC.

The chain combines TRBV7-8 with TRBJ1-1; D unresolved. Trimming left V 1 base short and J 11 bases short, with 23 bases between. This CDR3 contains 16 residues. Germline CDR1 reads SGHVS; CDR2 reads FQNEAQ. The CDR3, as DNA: TGTGCCAGCAGCTTAGAAAGTGGCGGCACCCCATTAGGGGCTTTCTTT. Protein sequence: CASSLESGGTPLGAFF.

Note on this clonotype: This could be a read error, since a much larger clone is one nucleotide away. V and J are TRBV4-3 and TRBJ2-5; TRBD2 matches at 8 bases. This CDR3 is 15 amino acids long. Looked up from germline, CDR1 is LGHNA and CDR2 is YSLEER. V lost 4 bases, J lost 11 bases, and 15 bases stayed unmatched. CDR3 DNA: TGCGCCAGCAGCCCATCCGGGACTAGAAGTAATGAGCAGTACTTC. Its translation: CASSPSGTRSNEQYF.

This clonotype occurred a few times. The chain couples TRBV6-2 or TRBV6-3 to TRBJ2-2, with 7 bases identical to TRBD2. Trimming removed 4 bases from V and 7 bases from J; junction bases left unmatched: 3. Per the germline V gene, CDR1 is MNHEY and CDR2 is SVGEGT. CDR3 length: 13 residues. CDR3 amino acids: CASSSAGFGELFF. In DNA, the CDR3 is TGTGCCAGCAGTTCAGCGGGATTCGGGGAGCTGTTTTTT.

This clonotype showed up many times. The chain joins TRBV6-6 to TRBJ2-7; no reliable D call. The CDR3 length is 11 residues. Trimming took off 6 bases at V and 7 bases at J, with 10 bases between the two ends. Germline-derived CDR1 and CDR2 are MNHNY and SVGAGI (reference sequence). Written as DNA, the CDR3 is TGTGCCAGCAGCCAGACGGAAGAGCAGTACTTC. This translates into CASSQTEEQYF.

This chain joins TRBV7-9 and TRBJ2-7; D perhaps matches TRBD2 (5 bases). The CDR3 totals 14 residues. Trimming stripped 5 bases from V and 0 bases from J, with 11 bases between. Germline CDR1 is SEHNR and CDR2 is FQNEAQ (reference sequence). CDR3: CASSPRLASYEQYF. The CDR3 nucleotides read TGTGCCAGCAGCCCCCGGCTAGCCTCCTACGAGCAGTACTTC.

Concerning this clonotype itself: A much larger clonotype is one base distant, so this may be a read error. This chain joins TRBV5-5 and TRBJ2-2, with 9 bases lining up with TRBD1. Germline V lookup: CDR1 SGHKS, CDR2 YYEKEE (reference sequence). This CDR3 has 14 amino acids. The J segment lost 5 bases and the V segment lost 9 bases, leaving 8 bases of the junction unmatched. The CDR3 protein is CANRGGQGTGELFF. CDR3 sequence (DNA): TGTGCCAACAGAGGCGGACAGGGGACCGGGGAGCTGTTTTTT.